This T cell receptor beta chain stems from a study of cytomegalovirus exposure and HLA in healthy donors. Study-wide findings and caveats: Cytomegalovirus-associated status was assigned to more than 150 TCR beta chains.

Details on this clone: No antigen is known for it.

Measured with immunoSEQ multiplex PCR; TCRdb has only the in-frame clones, and not every one. The sample includes 200,000 to 300,000 clones, approximately 83% of them seen just once. CDR1 SGHNT and CDR2 YENEEA come from the germline V gene. The V and J ends lost 0 bases and 5 bases, in that order; junction bases with no gene match: 5. This CDR3 region has 15 residues. The sequence was obtained from a woman in her 30s in good health and CMV-seropositive. The sequenced sample consisted of PBMCs. The rearrangement uses TRBV11-3 and TRBJ2-7; 9 bases align to TRBD1. CDR3 DNA sequence: TGTGCCAGCAGCTTAGAGGTGGACAGGGGTAACGAGCAGTACTTC. It specifies CASSLEVDRGNEQYF. Using reference TRBV11-3 and TRBJ2-7 for the parts outside the CDR3, the full variable domain is EAGVVQSPRYKIIEKKQPVAFWCNPISGHNTLYWYLQNLGQGPELLIRYENEEAVDDSQLPKDRFSAERLKGVDSTLKIQPAELGDSAVYLCASSLEVDRGNEQYFGPGTRLTVT.